The 17 T cell receptor beta chains listed next were all sequenced from one sample in a study of a mutant IDH1 vaccine in newly diagnosed glioma (dated by TCRdb to the early 2020s). For these receptors, no antigen is known. To prepare the library, the immunoSEQ multiplex PCR assay was applied. The immuneACCESS repertoire file appears here via TCRdb, limited to in-frame rearrangements. These files lack a portion of the clones; in checked studies, under half of the deficit traces to unresolved V genes, and the cause of the others is not known. This sample comprises 70,000 to 90,000 clones, over 75% of them detected only once. The biggest ten clones account for 2% to 2.5% of the sample. The time point label, as the study defines it: week 23, last vaccination. Each vaccine dose was 300 ug of a 20-mer mutant IDH1 peptide in Montanide, given subcutaneously with topical imiquimod. Material: PBMCs, obtained from a glioma patient whose treatment included an IDH1 peptide vaccine. These receptor sequences come from a young man with glioma. Some clones in this sample may be carry-over from other donors' samples.

The chain combines TRBV29-1 with TRBJ1-1, with D unresolved. Germline V gene lookup returns CDR1 SQVTM and CDR2 ANQGSEA. Between the trimmed V and J ends, which lost 4 bases and 11 bases, there was a span of 14 bases. The CDR3 loop spans 11 amino acids. The CDR3 loop reads CSVGLGPKAFF. In nucleotides, the CDR3 is TGCAGCGTTGGACTCGGGCCAAAGGCTTTCTTT.

J is TRBJ2-1 and V is TRBV7-2; either TRBD1 or TRBD2 may fit D (5 bases each). V was trimmed by 1 base and J by 1 base, leaving 8 bases between them. CDR1 and CDR2 from the germline V gene are SGHTA and FQGNSA. The CDR3 contains 15 residues. CDR3 residues: CASSLGGESYNEQFF. Here the CDR3 DNA reads TGTGCCAGCAGCTTAGGAGGGGAATCCTACAATGAGCAGTTCTTC.

CDR3 residues: CASTPDRASYEQYF. CDR3 DNA sequence: TGTGCCAGCACCCCGGACAGGGCCTCCTACGAGCAGTACTTC. The J gene is TRBJ2-7, the V gene TRBV7-2; 8 nucleotides line up with TRBD1. With V trimmed by 7 bases and J by 0 bases, 5 bases remained unmatched. CDR3 length: 14 residues. The germline CDR1 and CDR2 sequences are SGHTA and FQGNSA.

This chain joins TRBV4-1 and TRBJ2-7; D remains unclear. CDR1 and CDR2 (germline): MGHRA, YSYEKL. The CDR3 sequence is 14 residues long. V lost 0 bases and J lost 4, with 10 bases in between. The CDR3 protein is CASSQDGREYEQYF. The CDR3 DNA sequence: TGCGCCAGCAGCCAAGATGGACGAGAATACGAGCAGTACTTC.

The V call is TRBV2, the J call TRBJ1-3; the D gene is possibly TRBD1 (6 bases). The germline V gene encodes CDR1 SNHLY and CDR2 FYNNEI. V was shortened by 5 bases and J by 2 bases, with 10 bases between the two germline ends. This CDR3 has 14 amino acids. The CDR3 nucleotides read TGTGCCAGCAGTCGAGGGGGTACTGGAAACACCATATATTTT. It yields the protein CASSRGGTGNTIYF.

V is TRBV5-1 and J is TRBJ1-5; unclear D gene. The germline V and J ends were trimmed by 2 bases and 5 bases, with 11 bases remaining between them. The CDR3 runs to 14 residues. CDR1 SGHRS and CDR2 YFSETQ come from the germline V gene. CDR3 in amino acids: CASSFGVGDQPQHF. The CDR3 DNA reads TGCGCCAGCAGCTTCGGAGTAGGAGATCAGCCCCAGCATTTT.

This sequence joins TRBV19 and TRBJ1-5; D not resolved. Germline V lookup: CDR1 LNHDA, CDR2 SQIVND (reference sequence). V was pared by 5 bases and J by 4 bases, with 6 bases between. The CDR3 runs to 12 residues. CDR3 bases: TGTGCCAGTAGTTTGAGTAATCAGCCCCAGCATTTT. Its protein product is CASSLSNQPQHF.

This clone appeared once. The rearrangement joins TRBV27 to TRBJ2-7; TRBD1 aligns across 8 bases. The germline V gene encodes CDR1 MNHEY and CDR2 SMNVEV (reference sequence). Trimming removed 2 bases from V and 4 bases from J; junction bases left unmatched: 1. The CDR3 runs to 13 residues. CDR3 region: CASSLNRGYEQYF. CDR3 sequence (DNA): TGTGCCAGCAGTTTAAACAGGGGGTACGAGCAGTACTTC.

This rearrangement joins TRBV18 to TRBJ2-5, with TRBD2 matching 8 bases. CDR3 length: 13 residues. Germline V gene lookup returns CDR1 KGHSH and CDR2 LQKENI. With V trimmed by 3 bases and J by 4 bases, 1 base remained unmatched. In nucleotides, the CDR3 is TGTGCCAGCTCACCCAGCGGGAGAGAGACCCAGTACTTC. Translation: CASSPSGRETQYF.

The V and J genes are TRBV6-6 and TRBJ1-1; D unresolved. CDR1 is MNHNY and CDR2 is SVGAGI in the germline V gene (reference sequence). The CDR3 sequence is 15 residues long. The V gene lost 0 bases and the J gene lost 4 bases, with 12 bases spanning the gap. Here the CDR3 reads CASSYSTRSGTEAFF. The CDR3 region has the DNA TGTGCCAGCAGTTACTCGACGCGAAGTGGCACTGAAGCTTTCTTT.

The chain couples TRBV30 to TRBJ2-1; 11 nucleotides agree with TRBD2. The CDR3 contains 15 residues. Germline-derived CDR1 and CDR2 are GTSNPN and SVGIG (reference sequence). The V segment lost 0 bases and the J segment 7 bases; nucleotides outside the gene matches: 5. The CDR3 DNA sequence: TGTGCCTGGAGTGTATTAGCGGGGGGGCCTAATGAGCAGTTCTTC. Translating it yields CAWSVLAGGPNEQFF.

This chain joins TRBV18 and TRBJ1-1, with D possibly being TRBD1 (5 bases). V was shortened by 4 bases and J by 8 bases, with 11 bases between the two germline ends. CDR1 and CDR2 from the germline V gene are KGHSH and LQKENI. This CDR3 is 12 amino acids long. The CDR3 DNA reads as TGTGCCAGCTCACGCGACGGGACCGAAGCTTTCTTT. Translated, it gives CASSRDGTEAFF. The whole variable domain, filled in from reference TRBV18 and TRBJ1-1, reads NAGVMQNPRHLVRRRGQEARLRCSPMKGHSHVYWYRQLPEEGLKFMVYLQKENIIDESGMPKERFSAEFPKEGPSILRIQQVVRGDSAAYFCASSRDGTEAFFGQGTRLTVV.

The CDR3 nucleotides read TGTGCCAGCTCACCGGGGAGGGACACAGATACGCAGTATTTT. It codes for CASSPGRDTDTQYF. This chain joins TRBV18 and TRBJ2-3; 7 nucleotides match TRBD2. Germline trimming cut 3 bases from V and 2 bases from J; bases unmatched to any gene: 2. CDR1 and CDR2 from the germline V gene are KGHSH and LQKENI. The CDR3 runs to 14 residues.

The chain recombines TRBV27 with TRBJ2-1, with unresolved D. V lost 1 base to trimming and J lost 6 bases, with 10 bases between them. This CDR3 has 14 amino acids. Germline CDR1 MNHEY, CDR2 SMNVEV (reference sequence). In nucleotides, the CDR3 is TGTGCCAGCAGTTTATGGGCAAGTACCAATGAGCAGTTCTTC. Residues: CASSLWASTNEQFF.

In its sample, this clone was seen once. The gene calls are TRBV4-1 and TRBJ2-3, with D perhaps TRBD1 or TRBD2 (5 bases each). The V and J ends lost 1 base and 0 bases respectively, with 14 bases between them. Germline CDR1 is MGHRA and CDR2 is YSYEKL. This CDR3 is 17 amino acids long. CDR3 nucleotide sequence: TGCGCCAGCAGCCAAGTATCTCGAGGGGCTAGCACAGATACGCAGTATTTT. Protein sequence: CASSQVSRGASTDTQYF.

J is TRBJ2-5 and V is TRBV7-2; the D gene is possibly TRBD2 (5 bases). Germline assignment: CDR1 SGHTA and CDR2 FQGNSA. This CDR3 is 14 amino acids long. V dropped 5 bases and J dropped 5 bases, with 15 bases sitting between them. In nucleotides, the CDR3 is TGTGCCAGCAGCCCCCTGTCGGGGAAGGAGACCCAGTACTTC. It codes for CASSPLSGKETQYF.

CDR3 DNA: TGTGCCAGCAGTCCCGACATTTCTGACACCGGGGAGCTGTTTTTT. Translating it yields CASSPDISDTGELFF. The V gene is TRBV7-3, the J gene TRBJ2-2; D is unresolved. Trimming took off 6 bases at V and 3 bases at J, with 14 bases between the two ends. The CDR3 is 15 amino acids. Per germline, CDR1 SGHTA and CDR2 FQGTGA.